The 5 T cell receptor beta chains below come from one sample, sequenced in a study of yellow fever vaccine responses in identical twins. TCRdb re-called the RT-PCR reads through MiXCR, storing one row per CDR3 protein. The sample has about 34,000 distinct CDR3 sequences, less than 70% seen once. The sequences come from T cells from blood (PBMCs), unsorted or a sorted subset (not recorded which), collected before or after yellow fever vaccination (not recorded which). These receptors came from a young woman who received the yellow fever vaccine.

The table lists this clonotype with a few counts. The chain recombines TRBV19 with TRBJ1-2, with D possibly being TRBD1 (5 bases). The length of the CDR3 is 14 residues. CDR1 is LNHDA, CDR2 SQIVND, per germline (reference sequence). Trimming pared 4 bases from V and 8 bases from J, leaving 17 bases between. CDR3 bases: TGTGCCAGTAGTAAACCCCCCAAAGGGGACGGCTACACCTTC. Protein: CASSKPPKGDGYTF.

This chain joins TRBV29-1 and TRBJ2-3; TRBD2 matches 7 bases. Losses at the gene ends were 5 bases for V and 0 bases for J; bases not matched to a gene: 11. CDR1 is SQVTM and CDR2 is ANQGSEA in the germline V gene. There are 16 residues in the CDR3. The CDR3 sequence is CSVWDYASSSTDTQYF. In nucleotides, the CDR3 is TGCAGCGTTTGGGACTATGCCTCCTCTAGCACAGATACGCAGTATTTT.

CDR3 nucleotide sequence: TGTGCCAGCAGTTACTCGACGGGGCACGGACAGCCCCAGCATTTT. Translating it yields CASSYSTGHGQPQHF. The V gene is TRBV6-2 or TRBV6-3, the J gene TRBJ1-5; tentatively, D is TRBD1 (5 bases). CDR1 is MNHEY, CDR2 SVGEGT, per germline. The CDR3 has 15 residues. Trimming cost V 0 bases and J 7 bases, with 13 bases left between them.

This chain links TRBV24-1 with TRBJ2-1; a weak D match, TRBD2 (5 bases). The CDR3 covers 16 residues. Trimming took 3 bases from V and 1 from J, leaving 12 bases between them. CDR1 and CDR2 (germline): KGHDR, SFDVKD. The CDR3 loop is CATSDTEAASYNEQFF. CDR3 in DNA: TGTGCCACCAGTGATACGGAGGCAGCGTCCTACAATGAGCAGTTCTTC.

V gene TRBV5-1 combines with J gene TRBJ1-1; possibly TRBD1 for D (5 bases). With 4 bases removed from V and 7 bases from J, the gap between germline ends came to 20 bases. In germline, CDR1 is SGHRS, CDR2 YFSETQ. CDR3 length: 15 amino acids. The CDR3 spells CASSQTEDEPGEAFF. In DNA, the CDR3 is TGCGCCAGCAGCCAGACAGAAGATGAACCGGGTGAAGCTTTCTTT.